This T cell receptor beta chain was identified during a study of cytomegalovirus exposure and HLA in healthy donors (dated by TCRdb to the late 2010s). About the full investigation: A later analysis indicated that the roughly 120 validation repertoires were generated on the platform also employed for the approximately 700 repertoires of the first cohort. High-throughput TCR immunosequencing, statistical association of individual TCRs with disease status, and machine learning were combined to predict cytomegalovirus infection status. The aim of the study was to test whether cataloging public T cell receptors could identify signatures of past pathogen exposure. Along with the approximately 650-subject first cohort, a separate validation cohort of 120 different subjects was used.

This clone was recorded only once. The antigen it binds to is not known. There are no base qualities to consult, and no much larger clone falls within one base. Overall study results and their limits: The classifier was reported to diagnose cytomegalovirus status with high specificity and sensitivity in both the original and validation cohorts. Three of the identified cytomegalovirus-associated TCR beta chains were confirmed in vitro to be specific for cytomegalovirus antigens. In a later analysis, TCRs clustered in the first cohort were found to also tend to co-occur in the 120 or so validation repertoires, with approximately 94% of cluster scores above 0. It was suggested by the authors that the approach could potentially be generalized to other disease states and immunological phenotypes. A later analysis had no HLA typing for the validation cohort, so co-occurrence there was scored across all 120 or so repertoires. The study listed 164 TCR beta chains as associated with cytomegalovirus. Across donors, most TCR sequences were observed very rarely, whereas some public TCRs were present in many individuals.

Library prep was done by the immunoSEQ multiplex PCR assay. In the original analysis: A statistical classification framework was built to diagnose cytomegalovirus status from the catalog of TCR beta chain sequences. TCRdb mirrors the immuneACCESS table, restricted to in-frame sequences. Some clones are absent from its copies; in checked studies, under half trace to an unresolved V gene, and the reason for the others is unknown. V and J calls and clone size are given by that table; D and trimming were obtained from the DNA. The sample table lists more than 60,000 clones, 96% of them with a count of one. More than 3.5% of the sample rests with the top ten. The donors belonged to the validation cohort of about 120 subjects, which was separate from the roughly 680-subject first cohort. The junction shows trimming of 3 bases on V and 4 bases on J, plus 11 bases between the germline ends. CDR1 SGDLS and CDR2 YYNGEE are derived from the germline V gene. The CDR3, from cysteine to phenylalanine, totals 14 residues. Here the CDR3 DNA is all that survives: 42 bases in frame from base 1.

The chain employs TRBV9 and TRBJ2-1; TRBD1 could be the D gene, as 5 bases match. The TCR originated in a young woman in good health and CMV-seropositive. The specimen was PBMCs. The DNA sequence follows: TGTGCCAGCAGCGGAGGACAACGATACAATGAGCAGTTCTTC. Its protein reads: CASSGGQRYNEQFF.